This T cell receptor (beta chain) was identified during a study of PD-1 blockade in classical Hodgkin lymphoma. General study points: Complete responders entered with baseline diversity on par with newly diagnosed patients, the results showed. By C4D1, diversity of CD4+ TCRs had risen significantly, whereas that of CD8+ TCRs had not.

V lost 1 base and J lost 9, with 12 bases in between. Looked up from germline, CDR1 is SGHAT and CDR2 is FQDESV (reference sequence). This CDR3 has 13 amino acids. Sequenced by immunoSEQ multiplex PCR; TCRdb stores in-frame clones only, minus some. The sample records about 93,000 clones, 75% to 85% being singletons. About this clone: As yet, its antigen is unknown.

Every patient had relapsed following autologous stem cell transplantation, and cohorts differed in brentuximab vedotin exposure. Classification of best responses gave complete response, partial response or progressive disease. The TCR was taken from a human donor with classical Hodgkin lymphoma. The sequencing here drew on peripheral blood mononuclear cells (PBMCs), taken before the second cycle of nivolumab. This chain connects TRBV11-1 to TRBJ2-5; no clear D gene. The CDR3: CASSLVGPSAQYF. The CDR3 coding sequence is TGTGCCAGCAGCTTAGTCGGGCCGTCGGCCCAGTACTTC.